This T cell receptor (beta chain) originates from a study of blood T cell repertoires in COVID-19. Whole-study context: Collection of acute and convalescent COVID-19 samples took place in the United States, Italy and Spain. Sample material is recorded as cDNA or gDNA derived from T cells, B-cell-depleted T cells, or PBMCs.

Only in-frame clones appear in the TCRdb table, and some are missing; sequencing was by immunoSEQ multiplex PCR. Of around 250,000 clones in the sample, about nine tenths were seen once. Trimming shortened V by 4 bases and J by 0 bases, and 10 bases separated the two germline ends. CDR3 size: 13 residues. Germline CDR1 SQVTM, CDR2 ANQGSEA. This sequence joins TRBV29-1 and TRBJ2-7, with D possibly TRBD1 on 5 matching bases. Sample: peripheral blood. The receptor's source is a woman aged 25 to 39 with active or convalescent COVID-19. CDR3 region: CSVGTLFSYEQYF. Written as DNA, the CDR3 is TGCAGCGTTGGGACACTCTTCTCCTACGAGCAGTACTTC.